Listed here are 18 T cell receptor beta chains from one sample, sequenced in a study of cytotoxic CD8 clonotypes in ibrutinib-treated CLL. TCRdb's table, derived via immunoSEQ multiplex PCR, lists solely in-frame clones and lacks some. The table shows 85,000 or so clones, with 75% to 85% occurring only once. The sample consisted of PBMCs, taken after 12 months of ibrutinib treatment. Every receptor here comes from a human donor with chronic lymphocytic leukemia.

The chain carries TRBV10-3 and TRBJ2-6; D is perhaps TRBD1 or TRBD2 (6 bases each). Germline CDR1 is ENHRY and CDR2 is SYGVKD. Trimming pared 10 bases from V and 0 bases from J, leaving 19 bases between. The CDR3 runs to 17 residues. CDR3 coding DNA: TGTGCCACCAAAGGGGGGCTCCTCTCCTCTGGGGCCAACGTCCTGACTTTC. This sequence encodes CATKGGLLSSGANVLTF.

The chain is built from TRBV6-5 and TRBJ2-1, with a tentative D call TRBD2 (6 bases). The germline gives CDR1 MNHEY, CDR2 SVGAGI. Trimming pared 5 bases from V and 8 bases from J, leaving 16 bases between. The CDR3 runs 14 residues. DNA of the CDR3: TGTGCCAGCAGTGGAGGGGCGTATGGGCATGAGCAGTTCTTC. Residues: CASSGGAYGHEQFF.

This clone appeared a single time. The rearrangement links TRBV25-1 to TRBJ2-2; D is undetermined. This CDR3 has 13 amino acids. The V end was cut by 5 bases, the J end by 6 bases, with 10 bases between. Per germline, CDR1 MGHDK and CDR2 SYGVNS. CDR3 bases: TGTGCCAGCAGTCTGGCCTGGGCCGGGGAGCTGTTTTTT. Its translation is CASSLAWAGELFF.

The rearrangement links TRBV5-6 to TRBJ2-7; D gene unclear. The CDR3 consists of 13 residues. Trimming left V 1 base short and J 2 bases short, with 7 bases between. The germline gives CDR1 SGHDT, CDR2 YYEEEE. CDR3 sequence: CASSLSGPYEQYF. The CDR3 bases are TGTGCCAGCAGCTTGAGTGGGCCCTACGAGCAGTACTTC.

This clone has a handful of counts. The chain has TRBV11-3 and TRBJ2-3, with 7 bases identical to TRBD1. There are 14 residues in the CDR3. From germline, CDR1 is SGHNT and CDR2 YENEEA. Losses at the gene ends were 1 base for V and 6 bases for J; bases not matched to a gene: 4. The CDR3 loop is CASSLGGQPDTQYF. The CDR3 coding sequence is TGTGCCAGCAGCTTAGGGGGACAGCCGGATACGCAGTATTTT.

This chain uses TRBV5-1 with TRBJ1-1; no firm D call. The CDR3 spans 14 residues. The germline V and J ends were trimmed by 0 bases and 7 bases, with 13 bases remaining between them. Looked up from germline, CDR1 is SGHRS and CDR2 is YFSETQ. Here the CDR3 DNA reads TGCGCCAGCAGCTTGGGAGGAGGGTGGGGTGAAGCTTTCTTT. Translating gives CASSLGGGWGEAFF.

This clone was detected ten times or more. The genes are TRBV11-2 and TRBJ1-4; TRBD1 aligns across 11 bases. Germline CDR1 is SGHAT and CDR2 is FQNNGV. The length of the CDR3 is 15 residues. V shed 5 bases and J 6 bases; nucleotides not matched to a gene: 5. The CDR3 loop reads CASSPGTGGHEKLFF. The CDR3, as DNA: TGTGCCAGCAGCCCGGGGACAGGGGGTCATGAAAAACTGTTTTTT.

In its sample, this clone was seen many times. This rearrangement joins TRBV7-9 to TRBJ2-3; tentative D call: TRBD2 (6 bases). Trimming left V 1 base short and J 4 bases short, with 15 bases between. This CDR3 spans 16 amino acids. Germline V gene data show CDR1 as SEHNR and CDR2 as FQNEAQ (reference sequence). The chain's CDR3 is CASSLGDSRRADTQYF. For the CDR3, the DNA is TGTGCCAGCAGCTTAGGAGACTCCCGGAGGGCAGATACGCAGTATTTT.

The rearrangement joins TRBV4-1 to TRBJ2-1; 8 nucleotides align to TRBD2. The V segment lost 0 bases and the J segment 2 bases; nucleotides outside the gene matches: 6. The V gene's germline CDR1 is MGHRA and CDR2 YSYEKL. The CDR3 has 17 amino acids. The CDR3 DNA sequence: TGCGCCAGCAGCCAAGATTTACGACTAGCGCCCTACAATGAGCAGTTCTTC. Its protein is CASSQDLRLAPYNEQFF.

This chain links TRBV4-2 with TRBJ1-1; D is unclear. The V gene's germline CDR1 is LGHNA and CDR2 YNFKEQ. V was cut by 0 bases and J by 1 base, with 9 bases left in between. This CDR3 has 15 amino acids. CDR3 in amino acids: CASSQDPDPNTEAFF. The CDR3 region has the DNA TGTGCCAGCAGCCAAGACCCCGACCCGAACACTGAAGCTTTCTTT.

The chain is built from TRBV4-3 and TRBJ1-3; D gene uncertain. With 4 bases removed from V and 2 bases from J, the gap between germline ends came to 12 bases. This CDR3 is built from 15 residues. Germline V gene data show CDR1 as LGHNA and CDR2 as YSLEER. The CDR3 nucleotides are TGCGCCAGCAGCCCCCCCGGAGGGCCTGGAAACACCATATATTTT. Amino acid sequence: CASSPPGGPGNTIYF.

The chain is built from TRBV5-4 and TRBJ2-1; 8 nucleotides line up with TRBD1. Germline lookup yields CDR1 SGHNT and CDR2 YYREEE (reference sequence). Trimming took 3 bases from V and 3 from J; bases not matched to a gene: 14. The CDR3 totals 18 residues. The chain's CDR3 is CASSSVLPDRGFYNEQFF. For the CDR3, the DNA is TGTGCCAGCAGCTCGGTATTACCTGACAGGGGATTCTACAATGAGCAGTTCTTC.

This chain uses TRBV9 with TRBJ2-7; TRBD1 or TRBD2 may be the D gene (5 bases each). CDR3 length: 16 amino acids. V was pared by 5 bases and J by 5 bases, with 23 bases between. Germline loops: CDR1 SGDLS, CDR2 YYNGEE. DNA of the CDR3: TGTGCCAGCAGGTCCGGGACGGCGGGCGCGGGCCACGAGCAGTACTTC. This encodes CASRSGTAGAGHEQYF. Full variable domain (outside the CDR3, taken from reference TRBV9 and TRBJ2-7): DSGVTQTPKHLITATGQRVTLRCSPRSGDLSVYWYQQSLDQGLQFLIQYYNGEERAKGNILERFSAQQFPDLHSELNLSSLELGDSALYFCASRSGTAGAGHEQYFGPGTRLTVT.

The V gene is TRBV15, the J gene TRBJ2-3, with TRBD2 as a possible D gene (6 bases). Germline V gene lookup returns CDR1 LNHNV and CDR2 YYDKDF (reference sequence). The CDR3 is made up of 17 amino acids. V was clipped by 1 base and J by 2 bases, with 16 bases between them. CDR3 amino acids: CATSRGGMGGSTDTQYF. The DNA of the CDR3 is TGTGCCACCAGCAGAGGGGGAATGGGGGGATCCACAGATACGCAGTATTTT.

This chain uses TRBV27 with TRBJ2-3, with 9 bases lining up with TRBD2. This CDR3 comprises 17 residues. With V trimmed by 3 bases and J by 5 bases, 12 bases remained unmatched. Germline V CDR1 and CDR2: MNHEY, SMNVEV (reference sequence). The CDR3 sequence is CASSFHPGSGGGDTQYF. The CDR3 DNA follows: TGTGCCAGCAGTTTCCACCCCGGTAGCGGGGGAGGAGATACGCAGTATTTT.

The gene calls are TRBV5-6 and TRBJ2-5; 7 positions match TRBD2. With V trimmed by 0 bases and J by 5 bases, 7 bases remained unmatched. From germline, CDR1 is SGHDT and CDR2 YYEEEE. The CDR3 is 15 residues long. CDR3 protein: CASSLGAGSGETQYF. CDR3 bases: TGTGCCAGCAGCTTGGGAGCGGGGAGCGGGGAGACCCAGTACTTC.

J is TRBJ2-1 and V is TRBV11-3; a possible D gene is TRBD2 (6 bases). Trimming pared 1 base from V and 9 bases from J, leaving 10 bases between. The CDR3 has 13 residues. Germline CDR1 and CDR2: SGHNT and YENEEA. The CDR3 nucleotides are TGTGCCAGCAGCTTAGTGTCCGGGGGTGAGCAGTTCTTC. It is translated as CASSLVSGGEQFF.

This clone was observed a few times. The rearrangement links TRBV30 to TRBJ1-2; TRBD1 is a possible D gene (6 bases). CDR3 length equals 14 residues. Per germline, CDR1 GTSNPN and CDR2 SVGIG (reference sequence). V lost 0 bases and J lost 7, with 15 bases in between. The DNA of the CDR3 is TGTGCCTGGAGTGTGGGGGGGGCCGCGTCTGGCTACACCTTC. It yields the protein CAWSVGGAASGYTF. The complete variable domain, with remaining parts taken from reference TRBV30 and TRBJ1-2, reads SQTIHQWPATLVQPVGSPLSLECTVEGTSNPNLYWYRQAAGRGLQLLFYSVGIGQISSEVPQNLSASRPQDRQFILSSKKLLLSDSGFYLCAWSVGGAASGYTFGSGTRLTVV.